These T cell receptor beta chains were read from a single sample in a study of vaccination effects on CD4 cells after COVID-19. Generated by immunoSEQ multiplex PCR, the TCRdb table keeps only in-frame clones and is missing some. In the table there are 70,000 or so clones, over 60% of which are singletons. Which antigens these TCRs recognize remains unknown. Specimen: CD4+ T cells from PBMCs cultured with HIV peptides, collected before COVID-19 vaccination. These receptors originate from a human donor who had a prior SARS-CoV-2 infection. The CDR3 runs from the conserved cysteine through the conserved F or W. The D gene is left open where the match is weak. Not all rows give a size; the values are once, few, many and, for expanded clones, a class.

j_gene,v_gene,d_gene,abundance,CDR3aa,CDR3nt
TRBJ1-6,TRBV30,.,few,CAWSLRPTYNSPLHF,TGTGCCTGGAGCCTCAGGCCTACCTATAATTCACCCCTCCACTTT
TRBJ2-5,TRBV11-3,.,.,CASSLGLGGQETQYF,TGTGCCAGCAGCCTCGGACTAGGGGGCCAAGAGACCCAGTACTTC
TRBJ2-2,TRBV14,.,.,CASSHSRGQGSNTGELFF,TGTGCCAGCAGCCACTCCCGGGGGCAGGGCTCGAACACCGGGGAGCTGTTTTTT
TRBJ1-5,TRBV6-5,.,once,CASSYRQGGRPQHF,TGTGCCAGCAGTTACAGGCAAGGGGGACGGCCCCAGCATTTT
TRBJ1-1,TRBV5-1,.,.,CASSRQGQQLNTEAFF,TGCGCCAGCAGCCGACAAGGGCAACAGCTAAACACTGAAGCTTTCTTT
TRBJ1-6,TRBV6-5,TRBD1,.,CASSYSDRANSPLHF,TGTGCCAGCAGTTACTCGGACAGGGCTAATTCACCCCTCCACTTT
TRBJ1-1,TRBV20-1,.,.,CSARLEGGAFF,TGCAGTGCTAGGTTAGAGGGGGGAGCTTTCTTT
TRBJ1-1,TRBV5-4,TRBD1,.,CASSLRQGEAFF,TGTGCCAGCAGCTTGCGACAGGGAGAAGCTTTCTTT
TRBJ1-2,TRBV6-5,TRBD1,.,CASSYGRGISHGYTF,TGTGCCAGCAGTTACGGCAGGGGGATTTCTCATGGCTACACCTTC
TRBJ2-5,TRBV7-9,.,.,CASSPVLQETQYF,TGTGCCAGCAGCCCGGTGCTTCAGGAGACCCAGTACTTC
TRBJ2-5,TRBV7-9,TRBD1,.,CASSLNRQGQETQYF,TGTGCCAGCAGCTTAAATCGACAGGGTCAAGAGACCCAGTACTTC
TRBJ1-6,TRBV15,.,few,CATSVVGSPLHF,TGTGCCACCAGCGTCGTAGGGTCACCCCTCCACTTT
TRBJ2-1,TRBV5-6,.,few,CASSTGPDGEQFF,TGTGCCAGCAGCACGGGACCCGATGGTGAGCAGTTCTTC
TRBJ1-1,TRBV12-3/TRBV12-4,.,few,CASSLAVVTEAFF,TGTGCCAGCAGTTTAGCAGTTGTCACTGAAGCTTTCTTT
TRBJ2-7,TRBV6-5,.,.,CASSYLSGPFSYEQYF,TGTGCCAGCAGTTACTTGTCAGGGCCATTCTCCTACGAGCAGTACTTC
TRBJ2-6,TRBV6-5,.,.,CASASYSSGANVLTF,TGTGCCAGCGCGTCGTATAGCTCTGGGGCCAACGTCCTGACTTTC
TRBJ1-1,TRBV6-5,.,.,CASHWSGSGRAFF,TGTGCCAGCCATTGGTCGGGCAGCGGGAGGGCTTTCTTT
TRBJ1-1,TRBV19,TRBD1,.,CASRDRGHENTEAFF,TGTGCCAGTAGAGACAGGGGGCACGAGAACACTGAAGCTTTCTTT
TRBJ1-4,TRBV29-1,TRBD1,.,CSVRQGASEKLFF,TGCAGCGTTCGACAGGGGGCGAGCGAAAAACTGTTTTTT
TRBJ2-1,TRBV5-4,TRBD1,once,CASSPDGTGDRNEQFF,TGTGCCAGCAGTCCGGACGGGACAGGGGACCGCAATGAGCAGTTCTTC
TRBJ2-7,TRBV10-3,TRBD1,.,CAISEPPGGRNRGISYEQYF,TGTGCCATCAGTGAGCCACCTGGGGGACGGAACAGGGGAATCTCCTACGAGCAGTACTTC
TRBJ2-3,TRBV7-9,.,.,CASSFYPTDTQYF,TGTGCCAGCAGCTTCTACCCCACAGATACGCAGTATTTT
TRBJ1-2,TRBV27,TRBD1,.,CASSLRQGAYGYTF,TGTGCCAGCAGTTTACGACAGGGTGCCTATGGCTACACCTTC
TRBJ2-7,TRBV7-9,TRBD2,.,CASSSGGWEQYF,TGTGCCAGCAGCTCCGGGGGGTGGGAGCAGTACTTC
TRBJ2-3,TRBV5-1,.,.,CASSLSASTDTQYF,TGCGCCAGCAGTCTCTCAGCTAGCACAGATACGCAGTATTTT
TRBJ2-2,TRBV15,.,.,CATSGRPGGELFF,TGTGCCACCAGCGGCAGGCCGGGCGGGGAGCTGTTTTTT
TRBJ2-4,TRBV7-2,TRBD2,.,CASSLALPGGVIAKNIQYF,TGTGCCAGCAGCTTAGCCCTCCCGGGAGGGGTCATAGCCAAAAACATTCAGTACTTC
TRBJ2-3,TRBV7-3,.,.,CASSFSATDTQYF,TGTGCCAGCAGCTTTTCTGCCACAGATACGCAGTATTTT
TRBJ2-2,TRBV5-1,TRBD1,.,CASSQGQGSPGELFF,TGCGCCAGCAGCCAGGGACAGGGCTCTCCCGGGGAGCTGTTTTTT
TRBJ1-2,TRBV3-1/TRBV3-2,TRBD1,.,CASSQGRQGHGYTF,TGTGCCAGCAGCCAAGGCAGACAGGGTCATGGCTACACCTTC
TRBJ1-1,TRBV5-1,TRBD1,.,CASSRDRGPTEAFF,TGCGCCAGCAGCAGAGACAGGGGGCCCACTGAAGCTTTCTTT
TRBJ2-3,TRBV24-1,.,.,CATSDSRAGHSTDTQYF,TGTGCCACCAGTGATTCCCGGGCGGGCCACTCCACAGATACGCAGTATTTT
TRBJ2-3,TRBV7-9,.,few,CASSLQGTDTQYF,TGTGCCAGCAGCTTACAGGGCACAGATACGCAGTATTTT
TRBJ1-1,TRBV5-1,.,.,CASSLWVGDTEAFF,TGCGCCAGCAGCTTGTGGGTTGGGGACACTGAAGCTTTCTTT
TRBJ2-2,TRBV5-8,TRBD1,.,CASTTGTGDIGELFF,TGTGCCAGCACCACCGGGACAGGGGACATCGGGGAGCTGTTTTTT
TRBJ1-1,TRBV25-1,.,.,CASTLWGVPEAFF,TGTGCCAGCACCCTATGGGGGGTTCCTGAAGCTTTCTTT
TRBJ2-7,TRBV24-1,TRBD2,once,CATSDSRTSGIEQYF,TGTGCCACCAGTGATTCTCGCACTAGCGGGATCGAGCAGTACTTC
TRBJ1-1,TRBV5-1,.,.,CASNEGLYGAEAFF,TGCGCCAGCAACGAGGGGCTCTATGGGGCTGAAGCTTTCTTT
TRBJ2-5,TRBV6-2/TRBV6-3,.,.,CASSADPRTQYF,TGTGCCAGCAGTGCGGACCCCCGGACCCAGTACTTC
TRBJ1-1,TRBV6-5,.,.,CASSPPPTGNTEAFF,TGTGCCAGCAGTCCCCCCCCGACAGGGAACACTGAAGCTTTCTTT
TRBJ2-5,TRBV7-2,TRBD1,once,CASSTDTGGAQYF,TGTGCCAGCAGCACAGACACAGGGGGCGCCCAGTACTTC
TRBJ2-7,TRBV20-1,.,.,CSASLPLTYEQYF,TGCAGTGCTAGTTTGCCTCTAACCTACGAGCAGTACTTC
TRBJ1-5,TRBV19,TRBD1,.,CASSPWDRGEQPQHF,TGTGCCAGTAGTCCCTGGGACAGGGGGGAACAGCCCCAGCATTTT
TRBJ2-4,TRBV6-1,TRBD2,.,CASSDSGGNLAKNIQYF,TGTGCCAGCAGTGACAGCGGGGGCAACCTAGCCAAAAACATTCAGTACTTC
TRBJ2-3,TRBV29-1,.,few,CSVEGSADTQYF,TGCAGCGTTGAAGGGAGCGCAGATACGCAGTATTTT
TRBJ2-7,TRBV3-1/TRBV3-2,TRBD2,.,CASSQGLAFSEQYF,TGTGCCAGCAGCCAAGGACTAGCATTCTCCGAGCAGTACTTC
TRBJ2-5,TRBV11-3,TRBD2,.,CASSPLRRGETQYF,TGTGCCAGCAGCCCCCTTCGGCGGGGGGAGACCCAGTACTTC
TRBJ1-1,TRBV13,.,.,CASSYPGISWAFF,TGTGCCAGCAGCTATCCTGGAATATCGTGGGCTTTCTTT
TRBJ2-1,TRBV7-2,TRBD2,.,CASSLGTSGVYEQFF,TGTGCCAGCAGTTTAGGAACTAGCGGGGTCTATGAGCAGTTCTTC
TRBJ2-5,TRBV19,TRBD1,few,CASSILRTGGAGRETQYF,TGTGCCAGTAGTATCCTGAGGACAGGGGGCGCGGGTCGAGAGACCCAGTACTTC
TRBJ1-1,TRBV7-2,.,.,CASSLNAGEAFF,TGTGCCAGCAGCTTAAATGCCGGGGAAGCTTTCTTT
TRBJ2-1,TRBV6-2/TRBV6-3,.,.,CASSRGTDTYNEQFF,TGTGCCAGCAGTCGAGGGACGGATACTTACAATGAGCAGTTCTTC
TRBJ1-4,TRBV6-6,.,few,CASSPILATNEKLFF,TGTGCCAGCAGCCCCATCCTCGCAACTAATGAAAAACTGTTTTTT
TRBJ2-1,TRBV9,.,.,CASSVIGGSYNEQFF,TGTGCCAGCAGCGTAATCGGGGGCTCCTACAATGAGCAGTTCTTC
TRBJ1-2,TRBV18,.,.,CASSPDYGRNYGYTF,TGTGCCAGCTCACCAGACTACGGGCGGAACTATGGCTACACCTTC
TRBJ1-2,TRBV5-5,.,.,CASSQTGFGGYTF,TGTGCCAGCAGCCAAACAGGCTTTGGTGGCTACACCTTC
TRBJ1-3,TRBV18,TRBD1,.,CASSLDRGLMAGNTIYF,TGTGCCAGCTCACTAGACAGGGGGCTAATGGCTGGAAACACCATATATTTT
TRBJ1-6,TRBV7-2,.,few,CASRTDSQSYNSPLHF,TGTGCCAGCAGAACCGACAGTCAGTCCTATAATTCACCCCTCCACTTT
TRBJ2-1,TRBV5-1,.,few,CASQDGNSYNEQFF,TGCGCCAGCCAAGACGGGAACTCCTACAATGAGCAGTTCTTC
TRBJ2-1,TRBV7-9,TRBD2,.,CASSSRLAGGSEQFF,TGTGCCAGCAGCTCCCGACTAGCGGGGGGATCTGAGCAGTTCTTC